The sequence of this TCR beta chain was determined in a study of patients and donors after allogeneic stem cell transplantation. Only a few counts were recorded for this clonotype. This CDR3 contains 13 residues. Germline V CDR1 and CDR2: LGHDT, YNNKEL (reference sequence). The V end was cut by 3 bases, the J end by 5 bases, with 10 bases between. TCRdb ran MiXCR on the RT-PCR reads and lists one entry per CDR3 protein. Counted here are under 200,000 distinct CDR3 sequences, approximately 31% occurring once; the ten biggest clones make up around 3.2%. The chain recombines TRBV3-1 with TRBJ2-5, with D uncertain. The source of this sequence is a human donor who was either an allogeneic HSCT recipient or a stem cell or donor lymphocyte infusion donor (not recorded which). It is not recorded whose cells these are; they may come from a transplant donor. Material: blood, either unsorted or a sorted T cell fraction (not recorded which). CDR3 in DNA: TGTGCCAGCAGCCAGGCTGTGGGGGAGACCCAGTACTTC. It translates to CASSQAVGETQYF.